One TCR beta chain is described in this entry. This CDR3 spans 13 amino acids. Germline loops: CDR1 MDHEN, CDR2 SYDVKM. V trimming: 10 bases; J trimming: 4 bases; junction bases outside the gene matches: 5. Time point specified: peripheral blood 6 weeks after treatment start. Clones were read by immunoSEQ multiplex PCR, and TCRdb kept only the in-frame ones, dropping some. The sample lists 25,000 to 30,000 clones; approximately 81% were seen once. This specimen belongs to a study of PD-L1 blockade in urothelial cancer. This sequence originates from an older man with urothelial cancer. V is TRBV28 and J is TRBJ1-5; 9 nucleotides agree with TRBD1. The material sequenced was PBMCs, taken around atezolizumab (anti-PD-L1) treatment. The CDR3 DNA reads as TGTGCCACCAGACAGGGGGGAAATCAGCCCCAGCATTTT. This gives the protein CATRQGGNQPQHF.